The T cell receptor (beta chain) under discussion was sequenced for a study of a mutant IDH1 vaccine in newly diagnosed glioma. V gave up 4 bases and J gave up 8 bases, with 2 bases separating them. CDR1 MDHEN and CDR2 SYDVKM come from the germline V gene. The CDR3 spans 10 residues. This table comes from immunoSEQ multiplex PCR, and its TCRdb copy is limited to in-frame clones, with some not included. The table has about 50,000 clones, 84% seen once. The time point is: week 5, during vaccination. A single vaccine dose contained 300 ug of mutant IDH1 20-mer peptide, and topical imiquimod was used with it. Patients carried new grade 3 or 4 IDH1-mutant astrocytomas lacking nuclear ATRX. Remarks on this clone: Its antigen is undetermined.

The gene calls are TRBV28 and TRBJ1-4; no reliable D call. The input for sequencing was PBMCs, taken from a glioma patient whose treatment included an IDH1 peptide vaccine. This receptor was taken from a woman aged 45-65 years with glioma. CDR3 loop: CASSSEKLFF. The CDR3 nucleotides are TGTGCCAGCAGTTCAGAAAAACTGTTTTTT.